Sequencing of this T cell receptor beta chain was carried out in a study of shared clonotypes between healthy human individuals. Points on this clone: Other DNA sequences from this sample encode an identical CDR3 as well.

Donors comprised healthy HIV-negative adults lacking recent acute infections or vaccinations. This CDR3 is 14 amino acids long. Germline CDR1 is MNHEY and CDR2 is SVGAGI. Trimming pared 3 bases from V and 4 bases from J, leaving 11 bases between. Clones were read by immunoSEQ multiplex PCR, and TCRdb kept only the in-frame ones, dropping some. The profile shows roughly 640,000 clones, around 97% of them singletons. This chain joins TRBV6-5 and TRBJ2-3; no firm D call. The clonotype was recovered from a woman aged 25 to 39 in good health. The sequencing input was naive CD4+ T cells sorted from blood. Subset denoted: CD45RA+ positively selected. The CDR3 nucleotides read TGTGCCAGCAGTTATAGCTGGACCTCAGATACGCAGTATTTT. Protein: CASSYSWTSDTQYF.